One and the same sample provided the 3 T cell receptor beta chains below, sequenced in a study of blood T cell repertoires in COVID-19. The repertoire was sequenced with immunoSEQ multiplex PCR; TCRdb's copy has only in-frame clones and lacks some. The table includes about 73,000 clones, approximately 88% detected once. What was sequenced was peripheral blood. The receptors originated from a man older than 75 with active or convalescent COVID-19.

J is TRBJ2-1 and V is TRBV11-3, with 8 bases matching TRBD2. Germline V lookup: CDR1 SGHNT, CDR2 YENEEA. V lost 0 bases, J lost 9 bases, and 10 bases stayed unmatched. CDR3 length: 16 residues. This CDR3 reads CASSLDQAAGGLEQFF. The DNA for the CDR3 is TGTGCCAGCAGCTTAGATCAGGCGGCGGGAGGCCTTGAGCAGTTCTTC.

The V and J genes are TRBV21-1 and TRBJ2-2; the table's D call of TRBD2 was not tested on the DNA. TRBV21-1 is annotated as a pseudogene. This CDR3 region has 15 residues. CDR3 amino acids: CASSKWGLASGELFF. CDR3 nucleotide sequence: TGTGCCAGCAGCAAATGGGGACTAGCGTCCGGGGAGCTGTTTTTT.

A single count supports this clone. This chain connects TRBV27 to TRBJ1-4, with no clear D. The germline CDR1 and CDR2 sequences are MNHEY and SMNVEV (reference sequence). The CDR3 is 12 amino acids. The V gene lost 8 bases and the J gene lost 3 bases, with 7 bases spanning the gap. CDR3 sequence: CASGEANEKLFF. DNA of the CDR3: TGTGCCAGCGGGGAGGCTAATGAAAAACTGTTTTTT.